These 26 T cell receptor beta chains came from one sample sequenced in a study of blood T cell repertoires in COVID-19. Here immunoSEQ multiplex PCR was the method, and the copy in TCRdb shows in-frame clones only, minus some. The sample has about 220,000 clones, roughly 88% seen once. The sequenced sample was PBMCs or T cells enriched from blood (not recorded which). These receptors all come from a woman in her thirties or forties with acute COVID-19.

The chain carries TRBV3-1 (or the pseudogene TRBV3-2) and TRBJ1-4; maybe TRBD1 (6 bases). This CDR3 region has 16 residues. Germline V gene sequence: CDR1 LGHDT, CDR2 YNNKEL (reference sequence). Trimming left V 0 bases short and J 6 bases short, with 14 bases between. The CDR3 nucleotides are TGTGCCAGCAGCCAAGATCCAGGGGCAGTCCATGAAAAACTGTTTTTT. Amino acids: CASSQDPGAVHEKLFF.

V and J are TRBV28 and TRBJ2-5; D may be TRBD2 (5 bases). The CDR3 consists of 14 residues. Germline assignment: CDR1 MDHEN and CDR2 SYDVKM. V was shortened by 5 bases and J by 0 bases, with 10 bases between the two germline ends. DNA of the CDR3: TGTGCCAGCAGTCTACAGCGGTACCAAGAGACCCAGTACTTC. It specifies CASSLQRYQETQYF.

The CDR3 loop reads CSGADRKKNTEAFF. The CDR3 nucleotides read TGCAGCGGGGCGGACAGAAAGAAGAACACTGAAGCTTTCTTT. This chain joins TRBV29-1 and TRBJ1-1, with D possibly TRBD1 on 6 matching bases. V dropped 7 bases and J dropped 1 base, with 16 bases sitting between them. This CDR3 has 14 residues. Germline lookup yields CDR1 SQVTM and CDR2 ANQGSEA.

CDR3 sequence reads: CASSRGLAGGRETQYF. The CDR3 nucleotides are TGTGCCAGCAGTCGCGGACTAGCGGGGGGCCGGGAGACCCAGTACTTC. The chain links TRBV7-2 to TRBJ2-5; 14 nucleotides agree with TRBD2. The ends lost 6 bases at V and 5 bases at J; junction bases unmatched: 8. The CDR3 extends over 16 amino acids. Looked up from germline, CDR1 is SGHTA and CDR2 is FQGNSA.

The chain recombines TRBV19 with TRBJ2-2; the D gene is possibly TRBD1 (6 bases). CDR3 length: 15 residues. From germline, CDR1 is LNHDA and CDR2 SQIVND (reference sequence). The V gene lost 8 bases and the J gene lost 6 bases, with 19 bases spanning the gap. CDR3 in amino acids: CASDSRGPAAGELFF. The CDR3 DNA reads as TGTGCCAGTGATTCCAGGGGCCCTGCTGCCGGGGAGCTGTTTTTT.

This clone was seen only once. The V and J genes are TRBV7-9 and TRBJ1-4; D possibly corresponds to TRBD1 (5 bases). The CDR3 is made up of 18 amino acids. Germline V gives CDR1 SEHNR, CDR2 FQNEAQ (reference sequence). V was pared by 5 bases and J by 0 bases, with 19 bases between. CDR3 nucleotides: TGTGCCAGCAGCCCTACCGGGGGGTGGGGCGCAACTAATGAAAAACTGTTTTTT. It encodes CASSPTGGWGATNEKLFF.

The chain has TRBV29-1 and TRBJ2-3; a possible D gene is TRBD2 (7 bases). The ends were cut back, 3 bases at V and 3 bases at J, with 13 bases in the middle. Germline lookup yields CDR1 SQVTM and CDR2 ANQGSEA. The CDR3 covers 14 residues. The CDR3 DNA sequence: TGCAGCGTTGAGGGGAGGGGGGGAACAGATACGCAGTATTTT. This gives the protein CSVEGRGGTDTQYF.

CDR3 coding DNA: TGTGCTAGTGCTAAAGGGGGCGGGCCCCAGCATTTT. Encoded protein: CASAKGGGPQHF. The chain combines TRBV12-5 with TRBJ1-5; TRBD1 agrees at 7 bases. V dropped 7 bases and J dropped 9; count of bases not matched to a gene: 6. The germline gives CDR1 LGHNT, CDR2 FRNRAP. The CDR3 extends over 12 amino acids.

This CDR3 is CASRPGGGSRVEQYF. The CDR3 nucleotides are TGTGCCAGCAGACCAGGAGGGGGCAGCAGGGTTGAGCAGTACTTC. This rearrangement joins TRBV11-2 to TRBJ2-7; tentative D call: TRBD1 (7 bases). Germline-derived CDR1 and CDR2 are SGHAT and FQNNGV. The CDR3 covers 15 residues. The V gene lost 6 bases and the J gene lost 7 bases, with 22 bases spanning the gap.

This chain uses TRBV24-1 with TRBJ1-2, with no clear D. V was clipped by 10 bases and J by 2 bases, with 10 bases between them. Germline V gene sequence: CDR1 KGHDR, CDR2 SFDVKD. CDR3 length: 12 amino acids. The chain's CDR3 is CATSLGNYGYTF. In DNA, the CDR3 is TGTGCCACGAGTCTCGGGAACTATGGCTACACCTTC.

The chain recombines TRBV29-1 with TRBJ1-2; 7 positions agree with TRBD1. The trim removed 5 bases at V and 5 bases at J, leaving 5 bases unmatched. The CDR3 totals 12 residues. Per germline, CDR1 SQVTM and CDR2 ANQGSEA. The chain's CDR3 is CSVTGVSYGYTF. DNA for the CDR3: TGCAGCGTTACAGGGGTCTCTTATGGCTACACCTTC.

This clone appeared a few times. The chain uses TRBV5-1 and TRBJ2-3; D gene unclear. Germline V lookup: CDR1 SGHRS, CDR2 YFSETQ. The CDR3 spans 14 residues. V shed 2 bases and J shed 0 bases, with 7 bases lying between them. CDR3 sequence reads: CASSFRQSTDTQYF. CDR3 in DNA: TGCGCCAGCAGCTTCAGACAAAGCACAGATACGCAGTATTTT.

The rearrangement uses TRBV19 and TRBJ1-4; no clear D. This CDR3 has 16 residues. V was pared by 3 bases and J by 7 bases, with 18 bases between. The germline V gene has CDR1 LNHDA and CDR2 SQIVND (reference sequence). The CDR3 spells CASSIGSTGYGEKLFF. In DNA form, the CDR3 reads TGTGCCAGTAGTATTGGATCCACGGGATATGGTGAAAAACTGTTTTTT. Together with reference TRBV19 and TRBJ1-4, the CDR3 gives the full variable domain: DGGITQSPKYLFRKEGQNVTLSCEQNLNHDAMYWYRQDPGQGLRLIYYSQIVNDFQKGDIAEGYSVSREKKESFPLTVTSAQKNPTAFYLCASSIGSTGYGEKLFFGSGTQLSVL.

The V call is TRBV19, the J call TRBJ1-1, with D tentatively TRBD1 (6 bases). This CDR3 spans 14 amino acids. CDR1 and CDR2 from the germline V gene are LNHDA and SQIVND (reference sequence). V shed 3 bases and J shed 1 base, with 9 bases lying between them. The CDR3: CASSMSRGNTEAFF. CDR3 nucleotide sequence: TGTGCCAGTAGTATGTCCAGGGGGAACACTGAAGCTTTCTTT.

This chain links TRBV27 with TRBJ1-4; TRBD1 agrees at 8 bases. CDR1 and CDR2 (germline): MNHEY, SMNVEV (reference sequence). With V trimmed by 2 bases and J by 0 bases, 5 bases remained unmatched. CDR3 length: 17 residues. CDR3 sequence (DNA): TGTGCCAGCAGTTTAACAGGGGGGAGAGCAACTAATGAAAAACTGTTTTTT. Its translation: CASSLTGGRATNEKLFF.

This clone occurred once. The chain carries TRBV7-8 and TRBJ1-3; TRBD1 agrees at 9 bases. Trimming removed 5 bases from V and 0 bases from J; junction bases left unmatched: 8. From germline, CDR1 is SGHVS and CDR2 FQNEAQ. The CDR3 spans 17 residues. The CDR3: CASSPITGGFSGNTIYF. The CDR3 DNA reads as TGTGCCAGCAGCCCGATAACAGGGGGCTTCTCTGGAAACACCATATATTTT.

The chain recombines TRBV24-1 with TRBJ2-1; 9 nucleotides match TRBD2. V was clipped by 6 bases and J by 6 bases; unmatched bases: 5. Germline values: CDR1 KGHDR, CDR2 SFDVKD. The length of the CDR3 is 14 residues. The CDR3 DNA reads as TGTGCCACCAGTCCGGGCGGGGGGGTCAATGAGCAGTTCTTC. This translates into CATSPGGGVNEQFF.

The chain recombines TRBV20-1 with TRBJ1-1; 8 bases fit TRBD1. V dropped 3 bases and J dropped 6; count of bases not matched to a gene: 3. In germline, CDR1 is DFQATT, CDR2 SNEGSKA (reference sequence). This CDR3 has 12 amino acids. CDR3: CSASQGAAEAFF. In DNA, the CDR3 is TGCAGTGCTAGTCAGGGGGCGGCTGAAGCTTTCTTT.

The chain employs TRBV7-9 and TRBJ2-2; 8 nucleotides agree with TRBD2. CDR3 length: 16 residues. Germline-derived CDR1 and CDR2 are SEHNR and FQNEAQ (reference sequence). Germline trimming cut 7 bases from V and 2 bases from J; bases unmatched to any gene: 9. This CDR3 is CASTPPGGTNTGELFF. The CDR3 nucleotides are TGTGCCAGCACTCCACCGGGGGGGACCAACACCGGGGAGCTGTTTTTT. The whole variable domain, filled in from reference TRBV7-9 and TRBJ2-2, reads DTGVSQNPRHKITKRGQNVTFRCDPISEHNRLYWYRQTLGQGPEFLTYFQNEAQLEKSRLLSDRFSAERPKGSFSTLEIQRTEQGDSAMYLCASTPPGGTNTGELFFGEGSRLTVL.

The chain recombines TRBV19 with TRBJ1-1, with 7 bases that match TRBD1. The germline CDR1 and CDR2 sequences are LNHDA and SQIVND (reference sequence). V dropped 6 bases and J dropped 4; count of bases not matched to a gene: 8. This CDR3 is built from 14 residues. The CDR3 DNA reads TGTGCCAGTAGAACTCTCGACAGGGTCACTGAAGCTTTCTTT. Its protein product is CASRTLDRVTEAFF.

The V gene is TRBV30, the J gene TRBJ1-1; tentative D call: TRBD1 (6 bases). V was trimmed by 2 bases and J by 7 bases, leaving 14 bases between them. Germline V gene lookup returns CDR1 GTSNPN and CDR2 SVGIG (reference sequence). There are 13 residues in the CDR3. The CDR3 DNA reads TGTGCCTGGAGTAGGCAGGGGTATGGTGAAGCTTTCTTT. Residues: CAWSRQGYGEAFF.

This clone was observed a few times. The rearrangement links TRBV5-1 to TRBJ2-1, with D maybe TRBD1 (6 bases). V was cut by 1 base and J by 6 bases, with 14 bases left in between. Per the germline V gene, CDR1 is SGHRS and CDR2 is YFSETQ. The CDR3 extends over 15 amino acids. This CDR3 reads CASSLIGIGGNEQFF. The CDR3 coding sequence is TGCGCCAGCAGCTTGATTGGGATAGGGGGCAATGAGCAGTTCTTC. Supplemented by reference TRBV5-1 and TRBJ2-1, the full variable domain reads KAGVTQTPRYLIKTRGQQVTLSCSPISGHRSVSWYQQTPGQGLQFLFEYFSETQRNKGNFPGRFSGRQFSNSRSEMNVSTLELGDSALYLCASSLIGIGGNEQFFGPGTRLTVL.

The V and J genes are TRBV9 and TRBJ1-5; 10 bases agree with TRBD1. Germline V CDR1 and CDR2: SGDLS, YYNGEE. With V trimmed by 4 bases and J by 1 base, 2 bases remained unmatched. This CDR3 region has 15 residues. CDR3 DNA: TGTGCCAGCAGCTTGACAGGGGGCAGCAATCAGCCCCAGCATTTT. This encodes CASSLTGGSNQPQHF.

For the CDR3, the DNA is TGTGCCAGCTCATCTAGCGGGGGGGTCAGCTCCTACAATGAGCAGTTCTTC. This sequence encodes CASSSSGGVSSYNEQFF. The gene calls are TRBV18 and TRBJ2-1; 12 bases fit TRBD2. The germline CDR1 and CDR2 sequences are KGHSH and LQKENI. The CDR3 has 17 residues. The V segment lost 5 bases and the J segment 0 bases; nucleotides outside the gene matches: 5.

The DNA for the CDR3 is TGTGCCACCCGGGGGGGGCGGGACTATAATTCACCCCTCCACTTT. Protein product: CATRGGRDYNSPLHF. The genes are TRBV27 and TRBJ1-6; weak D call: TRBD1 (6 bases). This CDR3 is built from 15 residues. The V gene's germline CDR1 is MNHEY and CDR2 SMNVEV (reference sequence). The ends were cut back, 10 bases at V and 3 bases at J, with 16 bases in the middle.

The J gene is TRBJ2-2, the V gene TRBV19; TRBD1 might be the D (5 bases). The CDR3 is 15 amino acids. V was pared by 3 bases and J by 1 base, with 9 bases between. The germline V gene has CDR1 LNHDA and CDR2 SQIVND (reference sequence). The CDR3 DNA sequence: TGTGCCAGTAGTATCTATAGGGGGAACACCGGGGAGCTGTTTTTT. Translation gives CASSIYRGNTGELFF.